This paragraph reports one T cell receptor beta chain. The data belong to a study of T cell changes during pregnancy in multiple sclerosis. Trimming pared 0 bases from V and 4 bases from J, leaving 6 bases between. The germline V gene encodes CDR1 SGHKS and CDR2 YYEKEE (reference sequence). The CDR3 has 13 amino acids. Data came from immunoSEQ multiplex PCR; TCRdb stores just in-frame clones and leaves some out. The table has roughly 100,000 clones, about 91% seen once. The starting material was peripheral blood, obtained after pregnancy. The receptor was derived from a female donor with multiple sclerosis, enrolled in a pregnancy study. V and J are TRBV5-5 and TRBJ2-3, with D tentatively TRBD2 (6 bases). The CDR3 DNA follows: TGTGCCAGCAGCTTGGGGGGGGCAGATACGCAGTATTTT. Its protein product is CASSLGGADTQYF.